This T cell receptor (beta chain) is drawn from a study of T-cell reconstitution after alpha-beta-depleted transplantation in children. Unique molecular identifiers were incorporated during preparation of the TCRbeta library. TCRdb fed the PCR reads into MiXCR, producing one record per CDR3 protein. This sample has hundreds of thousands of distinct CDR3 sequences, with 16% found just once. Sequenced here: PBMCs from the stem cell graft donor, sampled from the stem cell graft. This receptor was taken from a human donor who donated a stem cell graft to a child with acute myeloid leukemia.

The CDR3 bases are TGTGCCAGCGCTTTCAGGATCCCCCAAGAGACCCAGTACTTC. Residues: CASAFRIPQETQYF. The V gene is TRBV6-1, the J gene TRBJ2-5; D is unresolved. The germline gives CDR1 MNHNS, CDR2 SASEGT. The CDR3 consists of 14 residues. V dropped 8 bases and J dropped 1 base, with 14 bases sitting between them.